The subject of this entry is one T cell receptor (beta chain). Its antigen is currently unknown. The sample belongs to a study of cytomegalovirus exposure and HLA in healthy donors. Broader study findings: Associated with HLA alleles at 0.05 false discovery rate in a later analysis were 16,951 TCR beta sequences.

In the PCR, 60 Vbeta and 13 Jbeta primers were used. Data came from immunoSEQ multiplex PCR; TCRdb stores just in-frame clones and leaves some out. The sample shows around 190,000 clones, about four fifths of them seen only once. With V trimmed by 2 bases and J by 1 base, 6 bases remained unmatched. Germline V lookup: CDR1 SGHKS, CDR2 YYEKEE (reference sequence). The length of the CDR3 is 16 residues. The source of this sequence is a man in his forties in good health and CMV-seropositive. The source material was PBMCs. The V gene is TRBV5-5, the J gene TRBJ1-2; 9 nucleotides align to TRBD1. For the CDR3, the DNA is TGTGCCAGCAGCTTATCCGGGACAGGGATTAACTATGGCTACACCTTC. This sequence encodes CASSLSGTGINYGYTF.